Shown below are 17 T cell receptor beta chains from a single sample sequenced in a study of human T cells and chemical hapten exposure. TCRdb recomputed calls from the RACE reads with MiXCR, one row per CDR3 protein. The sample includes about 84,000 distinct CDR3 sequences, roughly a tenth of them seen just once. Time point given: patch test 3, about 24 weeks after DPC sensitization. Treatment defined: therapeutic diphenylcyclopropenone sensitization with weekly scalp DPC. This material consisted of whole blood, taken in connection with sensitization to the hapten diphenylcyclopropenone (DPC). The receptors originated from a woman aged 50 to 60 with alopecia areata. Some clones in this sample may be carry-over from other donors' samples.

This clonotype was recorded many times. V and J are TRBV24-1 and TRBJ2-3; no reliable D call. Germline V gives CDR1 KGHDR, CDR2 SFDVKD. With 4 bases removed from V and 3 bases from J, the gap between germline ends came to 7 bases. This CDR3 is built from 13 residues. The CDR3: CATSEDGTDTQYF. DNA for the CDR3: TGTGCCACCAGTGAGGACGGGACAGATACGCAGTATTTT.

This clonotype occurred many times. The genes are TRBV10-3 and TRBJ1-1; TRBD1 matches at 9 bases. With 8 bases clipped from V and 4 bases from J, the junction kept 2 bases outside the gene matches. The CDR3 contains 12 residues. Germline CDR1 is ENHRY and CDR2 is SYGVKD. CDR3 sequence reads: CAIRDRVTEAFF. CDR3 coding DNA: TGTGCCATCCGGGACAGGGTCACTGAAGCTTTCTTT.

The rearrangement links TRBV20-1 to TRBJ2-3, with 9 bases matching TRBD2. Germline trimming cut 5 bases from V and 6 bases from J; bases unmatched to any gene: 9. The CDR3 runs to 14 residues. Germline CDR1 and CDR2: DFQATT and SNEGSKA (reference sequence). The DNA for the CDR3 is TGCAGTGCTCGAGCTAGCGGGATCTTCGATACGCAGTATTTT. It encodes CSARASGIFDTQYF.

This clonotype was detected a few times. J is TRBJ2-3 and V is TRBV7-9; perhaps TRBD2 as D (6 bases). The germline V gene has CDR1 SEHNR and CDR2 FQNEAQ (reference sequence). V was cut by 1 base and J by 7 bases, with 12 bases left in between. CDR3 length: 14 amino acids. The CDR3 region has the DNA TGTGCCAGCAGCTTAGTAGCGGCCCCCTATACGCAGTATTTT. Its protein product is CASSLVAAPYTQYF.

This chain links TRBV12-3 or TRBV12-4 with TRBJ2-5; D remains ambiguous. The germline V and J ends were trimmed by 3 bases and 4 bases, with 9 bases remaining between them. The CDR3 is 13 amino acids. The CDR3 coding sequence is TGTGCCAGCAGTTTCCATGGGCCAGAGACCCAGTACTTC. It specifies CASSFHGPETQYF.

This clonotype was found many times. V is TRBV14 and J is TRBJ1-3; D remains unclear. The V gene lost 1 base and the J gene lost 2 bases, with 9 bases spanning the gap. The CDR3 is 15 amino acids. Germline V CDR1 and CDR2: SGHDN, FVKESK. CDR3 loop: CASSQGWNPGNTIYF. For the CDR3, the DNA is TGTGCCAGCAGCCAAGGTTGGAATCCTGGAAACACCATATATTTT. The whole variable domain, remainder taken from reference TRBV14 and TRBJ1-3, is EAGVTQFPSHSVIEKGQTVTLRCDPISGHDNLYWYRRVMGKEIKFLLHFVKESKQDESGMPNNRFLAERTGGTYSTLKVQPAELEDSGVYFCASSQGWNPGNTIYFGEGSWLTVV.

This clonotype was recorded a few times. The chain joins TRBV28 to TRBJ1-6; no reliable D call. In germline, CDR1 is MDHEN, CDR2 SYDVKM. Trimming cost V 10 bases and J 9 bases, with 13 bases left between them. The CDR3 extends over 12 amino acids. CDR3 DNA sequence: TGTGCCACCAAAATCGAAGCTTCACCCCTCCACTTT. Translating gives CATKIEASPLHF.

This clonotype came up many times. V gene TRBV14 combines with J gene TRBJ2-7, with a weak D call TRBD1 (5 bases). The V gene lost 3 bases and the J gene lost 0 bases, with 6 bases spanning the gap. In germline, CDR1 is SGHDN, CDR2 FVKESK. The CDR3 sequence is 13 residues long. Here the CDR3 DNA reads TGTGCCAGCAGCCAGGACACCTCCTACGAGCAGTACTTC. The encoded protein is CASSQDTSYEQYF.

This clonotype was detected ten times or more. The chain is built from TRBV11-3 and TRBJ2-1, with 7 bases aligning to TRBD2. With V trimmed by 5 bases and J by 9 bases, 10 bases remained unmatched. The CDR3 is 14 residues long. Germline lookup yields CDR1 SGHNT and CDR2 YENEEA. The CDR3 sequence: CASSPRDYPGEQFF. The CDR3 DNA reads TGTGCCAGCAGCCCCCGGGACTACCCGGGTGAGCAGTTCTTC.

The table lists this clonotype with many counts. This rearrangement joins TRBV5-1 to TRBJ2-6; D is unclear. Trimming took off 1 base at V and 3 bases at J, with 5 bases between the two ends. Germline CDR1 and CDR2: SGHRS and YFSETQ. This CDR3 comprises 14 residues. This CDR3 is CASSLTGGANVLTF. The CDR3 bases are TGCGCCAGCAGCTTGACTGGTGGGGCCAACGTCCTGACTTTC.

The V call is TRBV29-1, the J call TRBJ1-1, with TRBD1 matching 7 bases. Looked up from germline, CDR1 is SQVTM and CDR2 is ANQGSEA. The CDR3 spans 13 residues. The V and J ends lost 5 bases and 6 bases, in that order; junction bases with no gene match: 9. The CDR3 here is CSVSRGRISEAFF. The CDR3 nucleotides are TGCAGCGTTAGTAGGGGGCGAATCTCTGAAGCTTTCTTT.

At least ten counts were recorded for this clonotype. The DNA for the CDR3 is TGTGCCAGCAGCTCCCGTGGGTATAGGGTGTCCCAAGAGACCCAGTACTTC. Translation gives CASSSRGYRVSQETQYF. The chain couples TRBV7-2 to TRBJ2-5; D remains unclear. This CDR3 spans 17 amino acids. V lost 4 bases, J lost 1 base, and 19 bases lay in between. Germline CDR1 reads SGHTA; CDR2 reads FQGNSA.

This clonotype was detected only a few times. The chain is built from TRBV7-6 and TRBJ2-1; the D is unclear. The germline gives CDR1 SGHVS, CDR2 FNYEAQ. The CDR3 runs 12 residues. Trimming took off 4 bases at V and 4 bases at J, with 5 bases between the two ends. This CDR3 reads CASSSQYNEQFF. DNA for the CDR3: TGTGCCAGCAGCTCGCAATACAATGAGCAGTTCTTC.

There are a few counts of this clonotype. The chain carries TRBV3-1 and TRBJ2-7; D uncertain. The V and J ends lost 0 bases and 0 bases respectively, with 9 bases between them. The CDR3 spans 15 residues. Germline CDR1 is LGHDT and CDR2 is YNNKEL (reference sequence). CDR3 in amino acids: CASSQDFSTSYEQYF. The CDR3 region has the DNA TGTGCCAGCAGCCAAGACTTTTCCACCTCCTACGAGCAGTACTTC.

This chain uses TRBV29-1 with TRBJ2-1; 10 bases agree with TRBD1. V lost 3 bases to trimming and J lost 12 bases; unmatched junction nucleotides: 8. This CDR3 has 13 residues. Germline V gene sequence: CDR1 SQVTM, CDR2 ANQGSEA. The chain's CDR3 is CSVDGTGDLGQFF. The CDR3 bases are TGCAGCGTTGACGGGACAGGGGATCTCGGGCAGTTCTTC.

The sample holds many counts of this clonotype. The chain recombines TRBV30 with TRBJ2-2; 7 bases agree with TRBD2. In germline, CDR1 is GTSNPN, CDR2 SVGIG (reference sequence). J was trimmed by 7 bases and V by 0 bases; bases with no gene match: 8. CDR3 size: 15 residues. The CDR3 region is CAWSVLARNGGELFF. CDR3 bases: TGTGCCTGGAGTGTACTAGCGAGGAACGGCGGGGAGCTGTTTTTT. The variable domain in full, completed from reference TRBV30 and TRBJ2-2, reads SQTIHQWPATLVQPVGSPLSLECTVEGTSNPNLYWYRQAAGRGLQLLFYSVGIGQISSEVPQNLSASRPQDRQFILSSKKLLLSDSGFYLCAWSVLARNGGELFFGEGSRLTVL.

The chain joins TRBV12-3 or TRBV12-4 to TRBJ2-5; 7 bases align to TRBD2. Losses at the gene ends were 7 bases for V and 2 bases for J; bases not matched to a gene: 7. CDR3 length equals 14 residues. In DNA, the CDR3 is TGTGCCAGCACCCGGCTAGCGGAACAAGAGACCCAGTACTTC. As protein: CASTRLAEQETQYF.